This T cell receptor beta chain was found in a study of cytomegalovirus exposure and HLA in healthy donors (dated by TCRdb to the late 2010s). A note on the overall study: The 670 or so repertoires of the first cohort and the 95 to 150 validation repertoires were produced on the same platform, according to a later analysis. The study aimed to test whether cataloging public T cell receptors could reveal signatures of past pathogen exposure. In addition to the first cohort of roughly 700 subjects, a separate validation cohort of 120 different subjects was used. To predict cytomegalovirus infection status, the study combined high-throughput TCR immunosequencing, statistical association of individual TCRs with disease status, and machine learning. Overall study results and their limits: According to the authors, the approach could potentially be generalized to other disease states and immunological phenotypes. In vitro tests confirmed that a few of the cytomegalovirus-associated TCR beta chains recognize cytomegalovirus antigens. Most TCR sequences were seen in very few donors, while some public TCRs were found in many individuals. In a later analysis, TCRs clustered in the first cohort were found to also tend to co-occur in the roughly 130 validation repertoires, with around 94% of cluster scores above 0. A later analysis had no HLA typing for the validation cohort, so co-occurrence there was scored across all 120 repertoires. The study gave a list of 150 to 200 TCR beta chains associated with cytomegalovirus. The classifier was reported to diagnose cytomegalovirus status with high specificity and sensitivity in both the original cohort and the validation cohort.

Libraries came from the immunoSEQ multiplex PCR assay. Turning to the authors' computational methods: To diagnose cytomegalovirus status from the catalog of TCR beta chain sequences, a statistical classification framework was built. TCRdb took over this immuneACCESS table, retaining in-frame rearrangements with V and J assigned. Such tables are incomplete; in checked studies, under half of the missing clones stem from an unresolved V gene, and the remainder is unexplained. D and trimming were read from the DNA, whereas the V and J calls and clone size are those reported in that table. The sample profile shows about 240,000 clones; approximately 86% of them were found once. 1.2% of the sample is in the top ten clones. Including cysteine and phenylalanine, the CDR3 has 14 amino acids. The read is trimmed to its CDR3 DNA, 42 bases read in frame from base 1. Looking up the germline V gene (reference sequence) yields CDR1 MNHEY and CDR2 SMNVEV. Trimmed from V: 3 bases; trimmed from J: 5 bases; junction bases lacking a gene match: 4.

Separate from the roughly 650-subject first cohort, the validation cohort of 120 subjects was the group to which the donors belonged. A note on this clone: Its antigen is currently not known. No much larger clone exists at a distance of one base, and base qualities are not known.

Sample: PBMCs. The rearrangement joined TRBV27 to TRBJ2-3, and TRBD2 matches 8 of the central bases. The origin of this receptor is a woman aged 25 to 45 in good health and CMV-seropositive. The DNA reads TGTGCCAGCAGTTTCCAAGGGACTAGAGATACGCAGTATTTT. It codes for CASSFQGTRDTQYF.